This T cell receptor beta chain was found in a study of beta chain features in type 1 diabetes. At the level of the study: Patient and healthy donor groups were alike in age, gender and cell yields.

Whole-study results and caveats: Individuals with type 1 diabetes displayed fewer insertions and more deletions at VDJ junctions. Small HLA sub-analyses could not settle whether HLA shapes TCRB rearrangement. TCRB CDR3s were moderately but significantly shorter in Type 1 diabetes patients in all four CD4+ subsets.

This clone was counted between two and nine times. Antigen: not known. This CDR3 region has 14 residues. The V end was cut by 3 bases, the J end by 2 bases, with 11 bases between. From germline, CDR1 is MGHRA and CDR2 YSYEKL. Sequenced material consisted of expressed TCRB transcripts (all of the isolated RNA was reverse transcribed). TCRdb's copy holds only in-frame clones and misses some; the assay was immunoSEQ multiplex PCR. The sample lists nearly 700,000 clones, under 15% occurring once. The source is a man aged 18 to 35 with type 1 diabetes. The chain couples TRBV4-1 to TRBJ2-7; the D gene is possibly TRBD1 (6 bases). Sample: naive CD4+ T cells from blood. DNA for the CDR3: TGCGCCAGCAGCCAGACAGGTGTCGCCTACGAGCAGTACTTC. It codes for CASSQTGVAYEQYF.